This TCR beta chain was recovered during a study of T cells in Graves' hyperthyroidism and ophthalmopathy. Study observations and caveats: Ophthalmopathy stood apart from stable hyperthyroidism in a 13 V-J model. Clonotypes that were expanded in thyroid above 0.001 mostly appeared in blood too.

This sample holds PBMCs from 10 ml fresh peripheral blood. At least ten counts were recorded for this clonotype. As yet, its antigen is unknown. The V end lost 5 bases, the J end lost 4 bases, and 15 bases lay between the germline ends. The CDR3 contains 15 residues. The germline CDR1 and CDR2 sequences are SGHRS and YFSETQ. Amplified regions were TCR beta CDR3 sequences from RNA transcripts. HTBI primers were used for first-round RT-PCR of the TCR CDR3. MiXCR, applied by TCRdb to the multiplex PCR reads, yields one record per CDR3 protein. In the table there are hundreds of thousands of distinct CDR3 sequences, around 16% of which are singletons.

The origin of this receptor is a man in his forties with Graves' hyperthyroidism. Sample: blood. This chain joins TRBV5-1 and TRBJ2-2; the D gene is possibly TRBD2 (5 bases). CDR3 protein: CASSYTRGGTGELFF. The CDR3 DNA reads TGCGCCAGCAGTTACACTCGGGGTGGCACCGGGGAGCTGTTTTTT.